Presented here are 10 T cell receptor beta chains from one specimen sequenced in a study of post-analysis software for immune sequencing data. For these receptors, no antigen is known. Study outcomes and limitations: Five or six TRBV segments appeared more often in patients than in controls, and TRBV5-6, TRBV5-1 and TRBV20-1 were among these.

Tagging with unique molecular identifiers was a feature of the TCR beta cDNA libraries. Each CDR3 protein gets one entry after TCRdb re-called the PCR reads with MiXCR. The sample records some 890,000 distinct CDR3 sequences, roughly half being singletons. The sample comprised blood. These receptor sequences come from a girl under 18 with multiple sclerosis.

The gene calls are TRBV29-1 and TRBJ2-5; TRBD1 matches 7 bases. Judging by the DNA end, TRBJ2-7 fits better; the J call may be wrong. Germline values: CDR1 SQVTM, CDR2 ANQGSEA. This CDR3 has 12 amino acids. Here the CDR3 reads CSVEEGGNEQYF. DNA for the CDR3: TGCAGCGTTGAAGAAGGGGGCAACGAGCAGTACTTC.

This clonotype was seen more than once but under ten times. One junction end disagrees with the germline gene, perhaps due to a read error. The chain is built from TRBV27 and TRBJ2-1; D remains ambiguous. This CDR3 has 15 amino acids. The germline gives CDR1 MNHEY, CDR2 SMNVEV (reference sequence). The CDR3 region has the DNA TGTGCCAGCAGTCTCATGGGGTTCTCCTACAATGGGCAGTTCTTC. This translates into CASSLMGFSYNGQFF.

V and J are TRBV20-1 and TRBJ2-7, with 10 bases fitting TRBD2. Trimming cost V 5 bases and J 5 bases; bases outside gene matches: 6. The germline CDR1 and CDR2 sequences are DFQATT and SNEGSKA (reference sequence). The CDR3 contains 13 residues. Written as DNA, the CDR3 is TGCAGTGCTCCATCCGGGACTAGCGACGAGCAGTACTTC. This sequence encodes CSAPSGTSDEQYF.

This sequence joins TRBV7-2 and TRBJ2-5, with 10 bases that match TRBD1. V lost 5 bases to trimming and J lost 10 bases; unmatched junction nucleotides: 13. Germline values: CDR1 SGHTA, CDR2 FQGNSA. The CDR3 is 15 residues long. This chain's CDR3 is CASSVHSGQGMGQYF. The CDR3 DNA reads as TGTGCCAGCAGCGTCCATTCGGGACAGGGGATGGGCCAGTACTTC.

This chain uses TRBV29-1 with TRBJ1-1, with D perhaps TRBD1 (6 bases). Germline CDR1 reads SQVTM; CDR2 reads ANQGSEA. The V gene lost 4 bases and the J gene lost 4 bases, with 13 bases spanning the gap. CDR3 size: 13 residues. The CDR3 nucleotides are TGCAGCGTTGCAGGGGTCGTGAGCACTGAAGCTTTCTTT. The encoded protein is CSVAGVVSTEAFF.

V usage is TRBV20-1 and J usage is TRBJ2-3; 9 bases fit TRBD2. CDR3 size: 13 residues. Germline V CDR1 and CDR2: DFQATT, SNEGSKA (reference sequence). Germline trimming cut 8 bases from V and 5 bases from J; bases unmatched to any gene: 8. The CDR3 sequence is CSPLAGTRDTQYF. Written as DNA, the CDR3 is TGCAGTCCACTAGCGGGCACCCGAGATACGCAGTATTTT.

This chain uses TRBV7-2 with TRBJ2-5, with D uncertain. Germline lookup yields CDR1 SGHTA and CDR2 FQGNSA. The CDR3 has 12 amino acids. V was trimmed by 5 bases and J by 5 bases, leaving 9 bases between them. CDR3 nucleotides: TGTGCCAGCAGCGCTCAACCGGAGACCCAGTACTTC. This translates into CASSAQPETQYF.

The chain's CDR3 is CSATRFRGARPTGELFF. The CDR3 DNA is TGCAGTGCTACCCGTTTTAGAGGGGCCCGGCCCACCGGGGAGCTGTTTTTT. V is TRBV20-1 and J is TRBJ2-2, with D perhaps TRBD1 or TRBD2 (5 bases each). The CDR3 length is 17 residues. Trimming left V 4 bases short and J 4 bases short, with 22 bases between. The V gene's germline CDR1 is DFQATT and CDR2 SNEGSKA (reference sequence).

This rearrangement joins TRBV20-1 to TRBJ2-3; 10 bases are shared with TRBD2. This CDR3 comprises 17 residues. Germline values: CDR1 DFQATT, CDR2 SNEGSKA (reference sequence). The trim removed 1 base at V and 2 bases at J, leaving 9 bases unmatched. The CDR3 bases are TGCAGTGCTAGAGGTTGGGCTAGCGGGGGAGTCACAGATACGCAGTATTTT. Protein sequence: CSARGWASGGVTDTQYF.

The rearrangement links TRBV29-1 to TRBJ2-5; 9 bases map to TRBD1. The J call could be wrong; TRBJ2-7 is a better fit for the DNA end. This CDR3 has 13 amino acids. CDR1 SQVTM and CDR2 ANQGSEA come from the germline V gene. DNA for the CDR3: TGCAGCGTTACCGGGACAGGGAGGGACGAGCAGTACTTC. Its protein is CSVTGTGRDEQYF.